The next 14 T cell receptor beta chains were all read from a single sample in a study of T-cell reconstitution after alpha-beta-depleted transplantation in children. Construction of the TCRbeta library involved unique molecular identifiers. Each CDR3 protein is one row after TCRdb ran MiXCR on the PCR reads. The data contain about 690,000 distinct CDR3 sequences, around 16% of them seen just once; the ten biggest clones take up under 1.2%. Sequenced material: PBMCs from the stem cell graft donor, taken from the stem cell graft. The receptors shown here come from a human donor who donated a stem cell graft to a child with acute myeloid leukemia.

This clonotype was picked up many times. The chain recombines TRBV29-1 with TRBJ2-1; 10 nucleotides line up with TRBD1. The CDR3 spans 12 residues. Germline CDR1 is SQVTM and CDR2 is ANQGSEA. V lost 5 bases, J lost 8 bases, and 3 bases stayed unmatched. CDR3: CSVSGQGYEQFF. In nucleotides, the CDR3 is TGCAGCGTTTCGGGACAGGGGTATGAGCAGTTCTTC.

The sample holds a few counts of this clonotype. The chain employs TRBV6-1 and TRBJ2-2; no clear D. V was clipped by 6 bases and J by 5 bases, with 16 bases between them. Germline values: CDR1 MNHNS, CDR2 SASEGT. The length of the CDR3 is 15 residues. The CDR3 sequence: CASSPPTKGTGELFF. The CDR3 DNA follows: TGTGCCAGCAGCCCCCCCACAAAGGGAACCGGGGAGCTGTTTTTT.

V gene TRBV11-2 combines with J gene TRBJ2-3; a possible D gene is TRBD2 (6 bases). The CDR3 length is 16 residues. Between the trimmed V and J ends, which lost 1 base and 2 bases, there was a span of 13 bases. CDR1 is SGHAT, CDR2 FQNNGV, per germline. As DNA, the CDR3 is TGTGCCAGCAGCTTAGGAGGTGGCGGGGTCACAGATACGCAGTATTTT. The encoded protein is CASSLGGGGVTDTQYF.

The V gene is TRBV24-1, the J gene TRBJ1-6, with D tentatively TRBD1 (6 bases). This CDR3 is 12 amino acids long. Deletions cut 7 bases from V and 7 bases from J, with 7 bases between. In germline, CDR1 is KGHDR, CDR2 SFDVKD. CDR3 coding DNA: TGTGCCACCAGGAGGGGGAATTCACCCCTCCACTTT. Amino acids: CATRRGNSPLHF.

This clonotype has at least ten counts. The chain links TRBV5-1 to TRBJ1-2, with 11 bases matching TRBD1. Germline values: CDR1 SGHRS, CDR2 YFSETQ. CDR3 size: 16 residues. V shed 2 bases, J shed 4 bases, and the junction held 7 bases outside the gene matches. CDR3 sequence: CASSFGQGARSYGYTF. The CDR3 DNA reads TGCGCCAGCAGCTTTGGACAGGGGGCGCGGAGCTATGGCTACACCTTC.

V is TRBV4-1 and J is TRBJ1-1, with D possibly being TRBD1 (5 bases). Germline loops: CDR1 MGHRA, CDR2 YSYEKL. This CDR3 spans 14 amino acids. V was pared by 0 bases and J by 10 bases, with 15 bases between. DNA for the CDR3: TGCGCCAGCAGCCAAGATCGGGGACTACGGGGAGCTTTCTTT. Translating it yields CASSQDRGLRGAFF.

This chain connects TRBV7-2 to TRBJ2-2; weak D call: TRBD1 (6 bases). V shed 5 bases and J shed 5 bases, with 18 bases lying between them. Germline loops: CDR1 SGHTA, CDR2 FQGNSA. The length of the CDR3 is 16 residues. The CDR3 reads CASSLRQDPRTGELFF. The CDR3 nucleotides read TGTGCCAGCAGCCTGAGACAGGACCCGAGGACCGGGGAGCTGTTTTTT.

V gene TRBV29-1 combines with J gene TRBJ1-5; D not certain. The CDR3 covers 13 residues. Trimming shortened V by 4 bases and J by 3 bases, and 10 bases separated the two germline ends. From germline, CDR1 is SQVTM and CDR2 ANQGSEA. In DNA, the CDR3 is TGCAGCGTTGGGTATAGCCCCAATCAGCCCCAGCATTTT. Translating gives CSVGYSPNQPQHF.

This clonotype was seen repeatedly, ten times or more. The rearrangement links TRBV20-1 to TRBJ2-3, with D possibly being TRBD1 or TRBD2 (6 bases each). The germline V gene encodes CDR1 DFQATT and CDR2 SNEGSKA (reference sequence). The CDR3 extends over 17 amino acids. Trimming removed 0 bases from V and 3 bases from J, with 19 bases in between. The CDR3 DNA is TGCAGTGCTAGAGATAGGGGGGTGGAGACTCAGACAGATACGCAGTATTTT. It specifies CSARDRGVETQTDTQYF.

This clonotype was seen many times. The genes are TRBV29-1 and TRBJ1-1; 8 bases match TRBD1. CDR1 is SQVTM, CDR2 ANQGSEA, per germline. CDR3 length: 12 amino acids. V lost 6 bases to trimming and J lost 9 bases; unmatched junction nucleotides: 9. CDR3: CSVDDRGSKAFF. DNA of the CDR3: TGCAGCGTGGACGACAGGGGATCTAAAGCTTTCTTT.

This clonotype was seen repeatedly, ten times or more. The chain links TRBV29-1 to TRBJ2-7; D is perhaps TRBD1 (6 bases). The CDR3 is made up of 14 amino acids. Trimming took 6 bases from V and 6 from J, leaving 21 bases between them. Germline V gives CDR1 SQVTM, CDR2 ANQGSEA. The CDR3 region is CSVYSMSTGSEQYF. The CDR3 nucleotides read TGCAGCGTCTACTCCATGAGCACAGGGAGCGAGCAGTACTTC.

This CDR3 is CASSRDRGETNEKLFF. DNA for the CDR3: TGTGCCAGCAGTCGGGACAGGGGCGAAACTAATGAAAAACTGTTTTTT. V gene TRBV12-3 or TRBV12-4 combines with J gene TRBJ1-4; TRBD1 aligns across 10 bases. The CDR3 loop spans 16 amino acids. The V gene end was trimmed by 5 bases and the J gene end by 1 base; junction bases not matched to a gene: 4.

This clonotype was seen repeatedly, ten times or more. The rearrangement uses TRBV20-1 and TRBJ1-1; TRBD1 matches at 9 bases. This CDR3 comprises 13 residues. Germline CDR1 and CDR2: DFQATT and SNEGSKA (reference sequence). Trimming at V came to 3 bases and at J to 3 bases, leaving 2 bases not matched to a gene. The CDR3 spells CSASGTGHTEAFF. The CDR3 region has the DNA TGCAGTGCTAGCGGGACAGGGCACACTGAAGCTTTCTTT.

Only a few counts were recorded for this clonotype. The chain carries TRBV29-1 and TRBJ2-7; D perhaps matches TRBD1 (5 bases). The germline CDR1 and CDR2 sequences are SQVTM and ANQGSEA. The CDR3 sequence is 12 residues long. The germline V and J ends were trimmed by 4 bases and 0 bases, with 7 bases remaining between them. In DNA, the CDR3 is TGCAGCGTTGGGACACCCTCCTACGAGCAGTACTTC. As protein: CSVGTPSYEQYF.